The entry below gives a single TCR beta chain sequence along with its context. The method was immunoSEQ multiplex PCR; TCRdb's version includes in-frame clones alone and lacks a portion of them. The sample contains about 170,000 clones, around 87% of which appear only once. This CDR3 has 17 residues. V dropped 6 bases and J dropped 0; count of bases not matched to a gene: 9. Germline V gene sequence: CDR1 MNHEY, CDR2 SMNVEV (reference sequence). The sample belongs to a study of blood T cell repertoires in COVID-19. Study summary: Acute-phase and convalescent COVID-19 samples originated in the United States, Italy and Spain.

The sample comprised peripheral blood. The receptor was isolated from a man aged 55 to 70 with COVID-19, enrolled during active disease. This chain links TRBV27 with TRBJ2-2; TRBD1 matches at 8 bases. Here the CDR3 DNA reads TGTGCCAGCAGGGCCAGAGGGACAGGCGCGAACACCGGGGAGCTGTTTTTT. It translates to CASRARGTGANTGELFF.